Presented here are 28 T cell receptor beta chains from one specimen sequenced in a study of blood T cell repertoires in COVID-19. The table came from immunoSEQ multiplex PCR; TCRdb's copy has only in-frame clones and leaves some out. The sample consists of approximately 260,000 clones, about 90% of them appearing once. The material sequenced was PBMCs or T cells enriched from blood (not recorded which). The source of these receptors is a woman aged 55-69 years who had recovered from COVID-19.

V and J are TRBV2 and TRBJ1-2; no definite D call. V was pared by 7 bases and J by 7 bases, with 16 bases between. The CDR3 is 13 amino acids. Germline lookup yields CDR1 SNHLY and CDR2 FYNNEI. CDR3 sequence reads: CASTVQPQVGYTF. The CDR3 DNA follows: TGTGCCAGCACCGTTCAGCCCCAGGTTGGCTACACCTTC.

DNA of the CDR3: TGTGCCAGCAGTTGGTCAGGGGCGTTAATTTATGGCTACACCTTC. Translation gives CASSWSGALIYGYTF. This chain uses TRBV27 with TRBJ1-2; possibly TRBD1 for D (6 bases). V gave up 4 bases and J gave up 5 bases, with 17 bases separating them. The CDR3 consists of 15 residues. Germline assignment: CDR1 MNHEY and CDR2 SMNVEV (reference sequence).

This clone was seen more than once but under ten times. J is TRBJ1-2 and V is TRBV27; 7 positions agree with TRBD1. Germline V gene data show CDR1 as MNHEY and CDR2 as SMNVEV (reference sequence). The CDR3 has 13 residues. The J segment lost 8 bases and the V segment lost 4 bases, leaving 7 bases of the junction unmatched. CDR3 DNA: TGTGCCAGCAGTTCAACGACAGGGAAGGGCTACACCTTC. Residues: CASSSTTGKGYTF.

The chain has TRBV27 and TRBJ1-1; D unresolved. The V gene's germline CDR1 is MNHEY and CDR2 SMNVEV (reference sequence). The CDR3 totals 13 residues. Trimming took off 1 base at V and 9 bases at J, with 12 bases between the two ends. CDR3 in amino acids: CASSLFEREQAFF. The DNA for the CDR3 is TGTGCCAGCAGTTTATTTGAGAGGGAACAAGCTTTCTTT.

V usage is TRBV2 and J usage is TRBJ1-2; tentatively, D is TRBD1 (5 bases). V lost 7 bases and J lost 8, with 20 bases in between. The CDR3 loop spans 14 amino acids. The germline gives CDR1 SNHLY, CDR2 FYNNEI. The DNA of the CDR3 is TGTGCCAGCAACCGGGACTCCAATTTCGTCGGCTACACCTTC. Its translation: CASNRDSNFVGYTF.

This clone occurred once. This chain uses TRBV5-1 with TRBJ2-2; D unresolved. There are 13 residues in the CDR3. V shed 1 base and J shed 6 bases, with 7 bases lying between them. Per germline, CDR1 SGHRS and CDR2 YFSETQ. The CDR3 protein is CASSLQLSGELFF. The CDR3 nucleotides read TGCGCCAGCAGCTTGCAGTTATCCGGGGAGCTGTTTTTT.

The V gene is TRBV24-1, the J gene TRBJ2-3, with D possibly being TRBD1 (5 bases). The CDR3 is 15 residues long. V dropped 4 bases and J dropped 1 base, with 11 bases sitting between them. The V gene's germline CDR1 is KGHDR and CDR2 SFDVKD. Here the CDR3 reads CATSDRARGTDTQYF. The CDR3 region has the DNA TGTGCCACCAGTGACAGGGCCCGCGGCACAGATACGCAGTATTTT.

The count of this clone is one. The V gene is TRBV7-3, the J gene TRBJ1-1, with a tentative D call TRBD1 (6 bases). V was clipped by 8 bases and J by 10 bases, with 17 bases between them. The CDR3 is 12 residues long. The germline CDR1 and CDR2 sequences are SGHTA and FQGTGA. CDR3 residues: CASLGAGAAAFF. CDR3 nucleotide sequence: TGTGCCAGCCTAGGGGCGGGGGCTGCAGCTTTCTTT.

The rearrangement links TRBV5-4 to TRBJ2-2; D is perhaps TRBD2 (6 bases). In germline, CDR1 is SGHNT, CDR2 YYREEE (reference sequence). The V and J ends lost 7 bases and 4 bases respectively, with 14 bases between them. This CDR3 is 14 amino acids long. CDR3 in amino acids: CASQTGGGTGELFF. The CDR3 DNA sequence: TGTGCCAGCCAAACCGGGGGAGGCACCGGGGAGCTGTTTTTT.

The chain links TRBV5-6 to TRBJ1-4; 7 bases match TRBD1. CDR3 size: 14 residues. CDR1 SGHDT and CDR2 YYEEEE come from the germline V gene. The V and J ends lost 4 bases and 5 bases, in that order; junction bases with no gene match: 5. The CDR3 spells CASSTRGTNEKLFF. The CDR3 nucleotides read TGTGCCAGCAGCACCAGGGGGACGAATGAAAAACTGTTTTTT.

The V gene is TRBV6-5, the J gene TRBJ2-7; the match to TRBD2 covers 9 bases. The CDR3 has 13 residues. Trimming cost V 11 bases and J 3 bases; bases outside gene matches: 8. CDR1 and CDR2 (germline): MNHEY, SVGAGI. The CDR3 protein is CAAGLAGFYEQYF. DNA for the CDR3: TGTGCCGCAGGGCTAGCGGGATTCTACGAGCAGTACTTC.

V and J are TRBV11-3 and TRBJ2-1; 10 bases agree with TRBD2. Germline V lookup: CDR1 SGHNT, CDR2 YENEEA. The CDR3 has 15 amino acids. V shed 4 bases, J shed 2 bases, and the junction held 2 bases outside the gene matches. In nucleotides, the CDR3 is TGTGCCAGCAGCTACAGCGGGGGGGCCTACAATGAGCAGTTCTTC. Translated: CASSYSGGAYNEQFF.

This chain connects TRBV28 to TRBJ2-3; D is perhaps TRBD2 (5 bases). V lost 8 bases, J lost 1 base, and 7 bases lay in between. Germline V gene data show CDR1 as MDHEN and CDR2 as SYDVKM. CDR3 length: 12 amino acids. CDR3 residues: CASVSGTDTQYF. CDR3 DNA sequence: TGTGCCAGCGTTAGCGGCACAGATACGCAGTATTTT.

The sample holds a few counts of this clone. The chain combines TRBV7-3 with TRBJ2-7; D may be TRBD2 (5 bases). V lost 4 bases to trimming and J lost 5 bases, with 12 bases between them. CDR1 and CDR2 from the germline V gene are SGHTA and FQGTGA. The CDR3 length is 13 residues. The CDR3 region is CASSWAEGNEQYF. In nucleotides, the CDR3 is TGTGCCAGCAGCTGGGCAGAGGGAAACGAGCAGTACTTC.

The J gene is TRBJ1-3, the V gene TRBV28; no clear D. Germline assignment: CDR1 MDHEN and CDR2 SYDVKM. The CDR3 spans 14 residues. V lost 5 bases, J lost 0 bases, and 8 bases lay in between. The CDR3 nucleotides read TGTGCCAGCAGTAGACTTAGCTCTGGAAACACCATATATTTT. Translating it yields CASSRLSSGNTIYF. The entire variable domain, with the rest obtained from reference TRBV28 and TRBJ1-3, is as follows: DVKVTQSSRYLVKRTGEKVFLECVQDMDHENMFWYRQDPGLGLRLIYFSYDVKMKEKGDIPEGYSVSREKKERFSLILESASTNQTSMYLCASSRLSSGNTIYFGEGSWLTVV.

The chain joins TRBV28 to TRBJ1-3, with a tentative D call TRBD1 (5 bases). Trimming cost V 1 base and J 0 bases, with 7 bases left between them. The CDR3 is made up of 15 amino acids. The V gene's germline CDR1 is MDHEN and CDR2 SYDVKM. CDR3 bases: TGTGCCAGCAGTTTATTTCAGGGCTCTGGAAACACCATATATTTT. Protein: CASSLFQGSGNTIYF. Drawing the rest from reference TRBV28 and TRBJ1-3, the complete variable domain is DVKVTQSSRYLVKRTGEKVFLECVQDMDHENMFWYRQDPGLGLRLIYFSYDVKMKEKGDIPEGYSVSREKKERFSLILESASTNQTSMYLCASSLFQGSGNTIYFGEGSWLTVV.

V and J are TRBV24-1 and TRBJ2-3; possibly TRBD1 for D (6 bases). V dropped 4 bases and J dropped 4 bases, with 8 bases sitting between them. CDR1 and CDR2 (germline): KGHDR, SFDVKD. The CDR3 is 13 residues long. This chain's CDR3 is CATSEGGADTQYF. The CDR3 DNA reads as TGTGCCACCAGTGAAGGGGGTGCAGATACGCAGTATTTT.

The chain uses TRBV2 and TRBJ2-5; 10 positions match TRBD2. V dropped 5 bases and J dropped 7; count of bases not matched to a gene: 10. The CDR3 spans 15 residues. CDR1 is SNHLY, CDR2 FYNNEI, per germline. In DNA, the CDR3 is TGTGCCAGCAGTCAACTTCTAGCGGGAGTTGGGACCCAGTACTTC. Protein sequence: CASSQLLAGVGTQYF.

The chain employs TRBV11-3 and TRBJ2-1; possible D gene TRBD2, 7 bases. The germline CDR1 and CDR2 sequences are SGHNT and YENEEA. Trimming left V 4 bases short and J 5 bases short, with 18 bases between. This CDR3 has 16 amino acids. The CDR3 DNA sequence: TGTGCCAGCAGCTCATATAGGGGGGAGGGGGACAATGAGCAGTTCTTC. This sequence encodes CASSSYRGEGDNEQFF.

The V gene is TRBV24-1, the J gene TRBJ1-4, with 7 bases fitting TRBD1. Trimming at V came to 4 bases and at J to 4 bases, leaving 11 bases not matched to a gene. The germline V gene has CDR1 KGHDR and CDR2 SFDVKD. This CDR3 is built from 17 residues. CDR3 protein: CATSETINRGLNEKLFF. The DNA for the CDR3 is TGTGCCACCAGTGAAACCATAAACAGGGGCCTTAATGAAAAACTGTTTTTT.

This clone has only a few counts. The V and J genes are TRBV6-2 or TRBV6-3 and TRBJ2-1; 7 nucleotides line up with TRBD1. Germline V gene data show CDR1 as MNHEY and CDR2 as SVGEGT. The CDR3 sequence is 15 residues long. With 5 bases clipped from V and 8 bases from J, the junction kept 12 bases outside the gene matches. CDR3 residues: CASSLRPQGPDEQFF. The CDR3 coding sequence is TGTGCCAGCAGTCTCCGACCACAGGGGCCCGATGAGCAGTTCTTC.

The chain links TRBV13 to TRBJ2-7, with D possibly being TRBD1 (6 bases). The germline V gene has CDR1 PRHDT and CDR2 FYEKMQ (reference sequence). V lost 6 bases to trimming and J lost 3 bases, with 9 bases between them. The CDR3 has 12 residues. The chain's CDR3 is CASSGQNYEQYF. Here the CDR3 DNA reads TGTGCCAGCAGTGGACAGAACTACGAGCAGTACTTC. Together with reference TRBV13 and TRBJ2-7, the CDR3 gives the full variable domain: AAGVIQSPRHLIKEKRETATLKCYPIPRHDTVYWYQQGPGQDPQFLISFYEKMQSDKGSIPDRFSAQQFSDYHSELNMSSLELGDSALYFCASSGQNYEQYFGPGTRLTVT.

The chain combines TRBV5-4 with TRBJ2-3; D gene ambiguous. The CDR3 consists of 12 residues. CDR1 and CDR2 from the germline V gene are SGHNT and YYREEE (reference sequence). Trimming took off 4 bases at V and 6 bases at J, with 9 bases between the two ends. This CDR3 is CASSVNSDTQYF. DNA of the CDR3: TGTGCCAGCAGCGTGAACAGCGATACGCAGTATTTT.

The rearrangement uses TRBV2 and TRBJ2-2; a weak D match, TRBD2 (5 bases). This CDR3 comprises 13 residues. In germline, CDR1 is SNHLY, CDR2 FYNNEI. V lost 3 bases, J lost 6 bases, and 8 bases lay in between. In DNA, the CDR3 is TGTGCCAGCAGTGAGGCGGGCTCCGGGGAGCTGTTTTTT. Translated: CASSEAGSGELFF.

This chain joins TRBV11-3 and TRBJ2-1; 7 nucleotides line up with TRBD2. V shed 1 base and J 7 bases; nucleotides not matched to a gene: 7. Per the germline V gene, CDR1 is SGHNT and CDR2 is YENEEA. The length of the CDR3 is 15 residues. Here the CDR3 DNA reads TGTGCCAGCAGCTTAGGAGGGAGGGTCTGGAATGAGCAGTTCTTC. Amino acid sequence: CASSLGGRVWNEQFF.

The chain carries TRBV28 and TRBJ1-1; perhaps TRBD1 as D (5 bases). Trimming left V 5 bases short and J 4 bases short, with 17 bases between. The CDR3 is 15 residues long. CDR1 and CDR2 (germline): MDHEN, SYDVKM. The CDR3: CASSPLGDWGTEAFF. CDR3 coding DNA: TGTGCCAGCAGTCCATTGGGGGACTGGGGCACTGAAGCTTTCTTT.

The V and J genes are TRBV3-1 (or the pseudogene TRBV3-2) and TRBJ2-1; possibly TRBD1 for D (5 bases). The CDR3 covers 14 residues. Germline CDR1 and CDR2: LGHDT and YNNKEL (reference sequence). V was cut by 6 bases and J by 8 bases, with 17 bases left in between. CDR3 sequence reads: CASRRLDSSYEQFF. For the CDR3, the DNA is TGTGCCAGCAGGCGTTTAGACAGCTCCTATGAGCAGTTCTTC.

The J gene is TRBJ2-1, the V gene TRBV5-6, with TRBD2 identical over 7 bases. Germline loops: CDR1 SGHDT, CDR2 YYEEEE. This CDR3 spans 15 amino acids. V was pared by 4 bases and J by 9 bases, with 13 bases of the junction left unmatched. Written as DNA, the CDR3 is TGTGCCAGCAGCGTTGGCGGGAGCGGCGAGGGTGAGCAGTTCTTC. Translated: CASSVGGSGEGEQFF.